The 7 T cell receptor beta chains below were found in one sample sequenced in a study of pediatric ulcerative colitis. The protocol was immunoSEQ multiplex PCR, while the TCRdb copy is restricted to in-frame clones and leaves out a portion. The sample holds about 34,000 clones, 65% to 85% seen once. The rectum was sampled with one to two pinch biopsies at colonoscopy. The sample taken for sequencing was gut tissue. These receptors were taken from a boy aged 5-17 years with severe ulcerative colitis.

This rearrangement joins TRBV28 to TRBJ1-2; 10 nucleotides agree with TRBD1. Germline V gene sequence: CDR1 MDHEN, CDR2 SYDVKM. Germline trimming cut 5 bases from V and 4 bases from J; bases unmatched to any gene: 4. The CDR3 contains 14 residues. CDR3 in amino acids: CASSRDRGFYGYTF. CDR3 sequence (DNA): TGTGCCAGCAGTCGGGACAGGGGATTCTATGGCTACACCTTC.

The chain combines TRBV5-6 with TRBJ2-5; 16 nucleotides line up with TRBD2. After removal of 3 bases from V and 1 base from J, the junction contained 9 bases not matched to a gene. CDR1 SGHDT and CDR2 YYEEEE come from the germline V gene. The CDR3 consists of 19 residues. The CDR3 here is CASSSHPGLAGGSQETQYF. In nucleotides, the CDR3 is TGTGCCAGCAGCTCACACCCGGGACTAGCGGGGGGGTCCCAAGAGACCCAGTACTTC.

The chain couples TRBV2 to TRBJ2-2; D gene uncertain. Trimming stripped 5 bases from V and 3 bases from J, with 7 bases between. Germline values: CDR1 SNHLY, CDR2 FYNNEI. There are 13 residues in the CDR3. In DNA, the CDR3 is TGTGCCAGCAGTTTCGACTACACCGGGGAGCTGTTTTTT. Encoded protein: CASSFDYTGELFF.

The rearrangement uses TRBV5-1 and TRBJ2-3; a possible D gene is TRBD2 (7 bases). CDR1 is SGHRS and CDR2 is YFSETQ in the germline V gene. This CDR3 is 15 amino acids long. V lost 0 bases and J 2 bases, leaving 10 bases between the germline ends. The CDR3 DNA is TGCGCCAGCAGCTTGGAGGGGGGGCCCACAGATACGCAGTATTTT. Translating it yields CASSLEGGPTDTQYF.

The chain couples TRBV6-6 to TRBJ1-1; D unresolved. V was trimmed by 5 bases and J by 1 base, leaving 8 bases between them. The CDR3 spans 13 residues. CDR1 MNHNY and CDR2 SVGAGI come from the germline V gene (reference sequence). This CDR3 is CASSIKKNTEAFF. As DNA, the CDR3 is TGTGCCAGCAGTATAAAAAAGAACACTGAAGCTTTCTTT.

This clone was seen a few times. This chain links TRBV19 with TRBJ2-1; 9 nucleotides match TRBD1. Per the germline V gene, CDR1 is LNHDA and CDR2 is SQIVND (reference sequence). V lost 3 bases and J lost 8; bases outside the gene matches: 8. The CDR3 has 15 residues. As DNA, the CDR3 is TGTGCCAGTAGTATGGGGGACAGGGCCTTCTATGAGCAGTTCTTC. Protein product: CASSMGDRAFYEQFF.

The chain uses TRBV6-6 and TRBJ1-1, with D hard to call. The germline V and J ends were trimmed by 6 bases and 2 bases, with 16 bases remaining between them. Germline CDR1 MNHNY, CDR2 SVGAGI (reference sequence). The CDR3 sequence is 15 residues long. In DNA, the CDR3 is TGTGCCAGCAGCCGGATTGGGAGTGGCAACACTGAAGCTTTCTTT. It codes for CASSRIGSGNTEAFF.